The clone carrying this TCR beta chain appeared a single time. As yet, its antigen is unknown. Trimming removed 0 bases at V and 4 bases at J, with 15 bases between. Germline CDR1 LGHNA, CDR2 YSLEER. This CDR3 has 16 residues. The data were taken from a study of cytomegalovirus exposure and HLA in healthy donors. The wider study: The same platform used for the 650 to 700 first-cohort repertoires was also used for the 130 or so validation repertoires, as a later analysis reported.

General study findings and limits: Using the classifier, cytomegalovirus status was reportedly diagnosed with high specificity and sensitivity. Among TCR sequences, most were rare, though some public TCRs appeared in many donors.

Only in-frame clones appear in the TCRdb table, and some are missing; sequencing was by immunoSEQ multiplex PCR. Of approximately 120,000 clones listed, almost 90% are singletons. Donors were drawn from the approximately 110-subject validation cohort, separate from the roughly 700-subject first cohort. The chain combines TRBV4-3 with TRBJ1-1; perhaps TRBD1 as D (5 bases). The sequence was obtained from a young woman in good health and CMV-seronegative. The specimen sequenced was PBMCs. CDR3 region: CASSQDRGGIATEAFF. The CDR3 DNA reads TGCGCCAGCAGCCAAGATCGTGGGGGGATCGCCACTGAAGCTTTCTTT.